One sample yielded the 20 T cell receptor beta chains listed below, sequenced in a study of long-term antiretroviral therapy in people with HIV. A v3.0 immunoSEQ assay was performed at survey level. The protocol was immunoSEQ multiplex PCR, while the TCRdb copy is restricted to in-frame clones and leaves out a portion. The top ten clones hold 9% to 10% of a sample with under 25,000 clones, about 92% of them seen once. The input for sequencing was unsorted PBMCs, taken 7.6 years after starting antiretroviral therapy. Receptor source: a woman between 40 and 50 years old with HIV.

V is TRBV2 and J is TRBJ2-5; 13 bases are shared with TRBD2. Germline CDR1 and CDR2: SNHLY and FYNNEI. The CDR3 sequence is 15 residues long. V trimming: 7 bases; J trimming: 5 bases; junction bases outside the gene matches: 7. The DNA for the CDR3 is TGTGCCAGCAAGATCGGGACTAGCGGGGACGAGACCCAGTACTTC. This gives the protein CASKIGTSGDETQYF.

The CDR3 bases are TGTGCCAGCAGCCGCCCCGGGGACTATGGCTACACCTTC. This sequence encodes CASSRPGDYGYTF. J is TRBJ1-2 and V is TRBV6-5; D is unresolved. V was shortened by 6 bases and J by 3 bases, with 11 bases between the two germline ends. This CDR3 is built from 13 residues. The germline V gene has CDR1 MNHEY and CDR2 SVGAGI.

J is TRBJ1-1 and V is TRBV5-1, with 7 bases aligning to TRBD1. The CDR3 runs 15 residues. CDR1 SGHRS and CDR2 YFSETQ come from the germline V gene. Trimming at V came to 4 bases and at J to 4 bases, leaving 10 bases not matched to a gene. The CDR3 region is CASSPSDRQSTEAFF. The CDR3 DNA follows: TGCGCCAGCAGCCCCTCGGACAGGCAGAGCACTGAAGCTTTCTTT.

This chain's CDR3 is CASRGQGVYEQYF. CDR3 bases: TGTGCCAGCAGGGGACAGGGGGTTTACGAGCAGTACTTC. The chain recombines TRBV25-1 with TRBJ2-7; TRBD1 aligns across 11 bases. V lost 6 bases and J lost 4; bases outside the gene matches: 2. CDR1 and CDR2 (germline): MGHDK, SYGVNS. The CDR3 has 13 amino acids.

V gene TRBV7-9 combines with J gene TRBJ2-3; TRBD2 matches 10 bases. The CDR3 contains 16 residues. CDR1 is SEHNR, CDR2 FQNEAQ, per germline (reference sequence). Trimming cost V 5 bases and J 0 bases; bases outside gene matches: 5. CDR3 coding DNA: TGTGCCAGCAGCGGAGGACTAGCGGCTAGCACAGATACGCAGTATTTT. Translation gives CASSGGLAASTDTQYF.

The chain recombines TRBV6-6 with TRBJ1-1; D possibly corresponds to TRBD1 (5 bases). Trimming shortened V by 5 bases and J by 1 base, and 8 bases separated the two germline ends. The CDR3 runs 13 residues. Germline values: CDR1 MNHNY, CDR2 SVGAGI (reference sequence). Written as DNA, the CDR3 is TGTGCCAGCAGTGGGCAGGGGAACACTGAAGCTTTCTTT. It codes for CASSGQGNTEAFF.

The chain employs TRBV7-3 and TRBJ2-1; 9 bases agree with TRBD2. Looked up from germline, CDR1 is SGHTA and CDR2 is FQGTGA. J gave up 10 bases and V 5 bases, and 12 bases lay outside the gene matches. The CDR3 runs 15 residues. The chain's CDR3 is CASSEGAGGQKEQFF. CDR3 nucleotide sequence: TGTGCCAGCAGCGAAGGGGCGGGGGGGCAAAAAGAGCAGTTCTTC. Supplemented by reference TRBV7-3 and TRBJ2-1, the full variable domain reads GAGVSQTPSNKVTEKGKYVELRCDPISGHTALYWYRQSLGQGPEFLIYFQGTGAADDSGLPNDRFFAVRPEGSVSTLKIQRTERGDSAVYLCASSEGAGGQKEQFFGPGTRLTVL.

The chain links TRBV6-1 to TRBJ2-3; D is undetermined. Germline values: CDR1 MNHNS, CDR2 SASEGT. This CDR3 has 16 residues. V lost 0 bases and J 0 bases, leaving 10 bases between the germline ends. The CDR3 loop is CASSEALRLSTDTQYF. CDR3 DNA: TGTGCCAGCAGTGAAGCGCTCAGGCTTAGCACAGATACGCAGTATTTT.

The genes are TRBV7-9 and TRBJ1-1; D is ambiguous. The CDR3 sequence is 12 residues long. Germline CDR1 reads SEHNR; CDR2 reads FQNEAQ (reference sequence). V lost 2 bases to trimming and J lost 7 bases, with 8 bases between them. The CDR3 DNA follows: TGTGCCAGCAGCTTAACGAAAGATGAAGCTTTCTTT. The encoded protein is CASSLTKDEAFF.

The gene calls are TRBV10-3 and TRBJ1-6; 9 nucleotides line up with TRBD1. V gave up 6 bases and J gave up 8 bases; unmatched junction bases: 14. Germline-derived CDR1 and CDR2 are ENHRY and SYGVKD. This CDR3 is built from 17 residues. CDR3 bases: TGTGCCATCAGGGAAAGGGGGACAGGGTTTACGGATTCACCCCTCCACTTT. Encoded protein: CAIRERGTGFTDSPLHF.

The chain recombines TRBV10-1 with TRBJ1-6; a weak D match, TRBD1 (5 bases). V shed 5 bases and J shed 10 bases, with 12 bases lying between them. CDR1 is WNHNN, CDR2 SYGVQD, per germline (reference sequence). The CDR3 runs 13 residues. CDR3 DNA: TGCGCCAGCAGTACTGGGGCTCGGTCACCCCTCCACTTT. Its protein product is CASSTGARSPLHF.

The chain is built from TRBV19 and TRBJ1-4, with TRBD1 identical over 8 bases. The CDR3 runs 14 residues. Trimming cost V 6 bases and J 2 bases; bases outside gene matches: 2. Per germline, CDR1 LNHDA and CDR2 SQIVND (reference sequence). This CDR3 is CASSRGQTNEKLFF. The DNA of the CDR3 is TGTGCCAGTAGCAGGGGGCAGACTAATGAAAAACTGTTTTTT.

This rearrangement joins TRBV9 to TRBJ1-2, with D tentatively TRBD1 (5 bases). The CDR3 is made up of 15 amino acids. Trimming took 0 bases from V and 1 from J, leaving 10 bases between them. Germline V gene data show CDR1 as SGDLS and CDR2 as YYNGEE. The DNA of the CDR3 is TGTGCCAGCAGCGTAGGAGCAGGGCTTAACTATGGCTACACCTTC. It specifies CASSVGAGLNYGYTF.

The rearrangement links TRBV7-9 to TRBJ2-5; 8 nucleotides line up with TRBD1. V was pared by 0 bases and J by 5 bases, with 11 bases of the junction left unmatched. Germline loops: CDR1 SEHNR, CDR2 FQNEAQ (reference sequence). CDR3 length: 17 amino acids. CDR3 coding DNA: TGTGCCAGCAGCTTAGCCACCGGGACAGGTCTATTGGAGACCCAGTACTTC. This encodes CASSLATGTGLLETQYF.

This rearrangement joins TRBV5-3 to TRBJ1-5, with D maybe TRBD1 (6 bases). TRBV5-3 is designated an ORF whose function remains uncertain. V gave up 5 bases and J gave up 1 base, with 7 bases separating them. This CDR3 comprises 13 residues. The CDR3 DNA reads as TGTGCCAGAAGAGGGGGGAGCAATCAGCCCCAGCATTTT. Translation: CARRGGSNQPQHF.

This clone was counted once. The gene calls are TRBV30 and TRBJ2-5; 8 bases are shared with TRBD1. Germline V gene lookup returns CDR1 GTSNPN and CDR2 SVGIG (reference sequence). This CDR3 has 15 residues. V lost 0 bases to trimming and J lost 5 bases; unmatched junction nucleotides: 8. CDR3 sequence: CAWSVGQTGVETQYF. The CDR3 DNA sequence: TGTGCCTGGAGTGTGGGCCAGACAGGGGTGGAGACCCAGTACTTC.

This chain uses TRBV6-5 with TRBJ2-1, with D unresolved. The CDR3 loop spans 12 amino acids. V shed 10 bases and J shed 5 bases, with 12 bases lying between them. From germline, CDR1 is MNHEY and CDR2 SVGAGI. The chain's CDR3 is CATLGNHNEQFF. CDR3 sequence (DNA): TGTGCCACCCTGGGCAACCACAATGAGCAGTTCTTC.

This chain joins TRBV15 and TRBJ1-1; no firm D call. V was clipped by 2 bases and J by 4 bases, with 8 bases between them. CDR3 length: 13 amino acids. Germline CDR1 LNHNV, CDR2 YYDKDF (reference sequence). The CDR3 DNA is TGTGCCACCAGCAGACGCACGGGCACTGAAGCTTTCTTT. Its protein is CATSRRTGTEAFF.

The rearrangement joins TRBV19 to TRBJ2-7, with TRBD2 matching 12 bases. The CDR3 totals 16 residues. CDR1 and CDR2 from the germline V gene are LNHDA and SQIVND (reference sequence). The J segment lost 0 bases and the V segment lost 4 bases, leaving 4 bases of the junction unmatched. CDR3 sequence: CASSTGLAGTSYEQYF. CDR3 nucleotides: TGTGCCAGTAGTACCGGACTAGCGGGGACCTCCTACGAGCAGTACTTC.

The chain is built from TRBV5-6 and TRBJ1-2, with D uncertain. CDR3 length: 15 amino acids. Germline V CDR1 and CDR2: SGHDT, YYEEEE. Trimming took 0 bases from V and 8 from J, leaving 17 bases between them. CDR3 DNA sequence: TGTGCCAGCAGCTTGGGCAGCCTACCGTCGGGGGGCTACACCTTC. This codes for CASSLGSLPSGGYTF. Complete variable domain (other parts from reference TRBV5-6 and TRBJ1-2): DAGVTQSPTHLIKTRGQQVTLRCSPKSGHDTVSWYQQALGQGPQFIFQYYEEEERQRGNFPDRFSGHQFPNYSSELNVNALLLGDSALYLCASSLGSLPSGGYTFGSGTRLTVV.